The entry below gives a single TCR beta chain sequence along with its context. Between the trimmed V and J ends, which lost 6 bases and 4 bases, there was a span of 17 bases. The germline V gene has CDR1 SGDLS and CDR2 YYNGEE. The length of the CDR3 is 15 residues. Using immunoSEQ multiplex PCR, the repertoire was profiled, and TCRdb retains in-frame clones only, with some absent. The sample carries roughly 51,000 clones, nearly 90% recorded once. The data are from a study of OX40 agonist ivuxolimab in advanced cancers. V is TRBV9 and J is TRBJ2-1; weak D call: TRBD2 (7 bases). The TCR originated in an adult with an advanced solid tumor such as melanoma, head and neck, liver or kidney cancer. This specimen consisted of CD4+ or CD8+ T cells sorted from blood, obtained in a trial of the OX40 agonist ivuxolimab. CDR3 loop: CASTEGGTSYNEQFF. CDR3 DNA sequence: TGTGCCAGCACCGAGGGGGGGACAAGTTACAATGAGCAGTTCTTC.